The TCR beta chain described here comes from a study of blood T cells in healthy people across ages. Looking at the study overall: Researchers report that template switching captured about one barcoded beta molecule per two T cells.

There were at least 6 micrograms of total RNA extracted from every sample. As regards this clonotype: What it binds is not known.

Trimming left V 3 bases short and J 3 bases short, with 18 bases between. This CDR3 is 16 amino acids long. The second PCR ran about 6 to 12 cycles with a sample-barcoded 5' primer and J-beta primers. Using its own MiXCR run on the 5' RACE reads, TCRdb lists one record per CDR3 protein. The sample shows more than 700,000 distinct CDR3 sequences, about 47% of them seen only once. Findings of the study overall: Long-lived donors exceeded aged donors in naive CD4+ cells and diversity.

The chain employs TRBV12-3 or TRBV12-4 and TRBJ2-7; maybe TRBD2 (5 bases). The sequenced sample consisted of blood. This receptor was obtained from an elderly man in good health. In nucleotides, the CDR3 is TGTGCCAGCAGTTTGCCGAGGACTGGGATAAACTACGAGCAGTACTTC. This sequence encodes CASSLPRTGINYEQYF.